A selection of T cell receptor beta chains follows, all from one sample in a study of T cells in Graves' hyperthyroidism and ophthalmopathy. TCRdb re-analysed the multiplex PCR reads in MiXCR, keeping a single row per CDR3 protein. The sample contains almost 600,000 distinct CDR3 sequences, about 15% of which appear only once. Input material: blood. Every receptor here comes from a woman aged 30 to 39 with Graves' hyperthyroidism that later progressed to Graves' ophthalmopathy. The CDR3 runs from the conserved cysteine through the conserved F or W. D genes are given only for firm matches. The size field is filled for only some rows; it gives once, few, many or a size class.

TRBV6-1	TRBD2	TRBJ2-2	.	TGTGCCAGCAGTCAAGCGGGAGTCACCGGGGAGCTGTTTTTT	CASSQAGVTGELFF
TRBV5-6	.	TRBJ2-7	many	TGTGCCAGCTCACTCCGGGACAACTACGAGCAGTACTTC	CASSLRDNYEQYF
TRBV10-3	TRBD2	TRBJ2-1	many	TGTGCCATCAGTGAGTTAAACGGGAGGGCTGACAATGAGCAGTTCTTC	CAISELNGRADNEQFF
TRBV28	TRBD1	TRBJ2-7	many	TGTGCCAGCAGTTTAACCGGGACAGCAGGAGAGCAGTACTTC	CASSLTGTAGEQYF
TRBV4-1	TRBD2	TRBJ2-2	.	TGCGCCAGCAGCCAAGGACTAGCGGGAGGGCCGAATAGCGGGGAGCTGTTTTTT	CASSQGLAGGPNSGELFF
TRBV29-1	.	TRBJ1-1	many	TGCAGCGTTGTGCATGAGATTAGGAGCGCTGAAGCTTTCTTT	CSVVHEIRSAEAFF
TRBV11-3	TRBD2	TRBJ2-4	many	TGTGCCAGCAGCTCTAGCGGGAGGGGAGTCAAAAACATTCAGTACTTC	CASSSSGRGVKNIQYF
TRBV19	TRBD1	TRBJ1-5	few	TGTGCCAGTAGTAGCGGGACAGTCAGGAGCAATCAGCCCCAGCATTTT	CASSSGTVRSNQPQHF
TRBV5-1	.	TRBJ2-7	few	TGCGCCAGCAGCCCCCGACTGGGCTCCAACTACGAGCAGTACTTC	CASSPRLGSNYEQYF
TRBV7-8	.	TRBJ2-5	.	TGTGCCAGCAGCTTATTGTCCCGTCGGAGTCCCCAAGAGACCCAGTACTTC	CASSLLSRRSPQETQYF
TRBV25-1	TRBD2	TRBJ2-1	.	TGTGCCAGCACCGGGACTAGCGGCACCATCTACAATGAGCAGTTCTTC	CASTGTSGTIYNEQFF
TRBV5-1	TRBD1	TRBJ1-1	many	TGCGCCAGCAGCTTGCCTGGACAGGGTAGAAACACTGAAGCTTTCTTT	CASSLPGQGRNTEAFF
TRBV29-1	.	TRBJ2-3	few	TGCAGCTGGCAGATAGGGTACGGTGGGAGAAATACCCAAACGGATACGCAGTATTTT	CSWQIGYGGRNTQTDTQYF
TRBV9	.	TRBJ2-1	many	TGTGCCAGCAGCGTAACCCTCGAGAGCTCCTACAATGAGCAGTTCTTC	CASSVTLESSYNEQFF
TRBV7-9	.	TRBJ2-5	many	TGTGCCAGCAGCTCCCCTATCCAGGAAGGGGAGACCCAGTACTTC	CASSSPIQEGETQYF
TRBV6-1	.	TRBJ1-5	many	TGTGCCGCCCCCCGGGCCGGCAGGGTCTATAGCAATCAGCCCCAGCATTTT	CAAPRAGRVYSNQPQHF
TRBV12-3/TRBV12-4	.	TRBJ2-5	many	TGTGCCAGCAGCCATACAGCGCTCCAAGAGACCCAGTACTTC	CASSHTALQETQYF
TRBV19	TRBD1	TRBJ2-1	.	TGTGCCAGTAGTCCTGGGACAGGGGGCGAGGGGTTCTTC	CASSPGTGGEGFF
TRBV30	TRBD1	TRBJ1-2	few	TGTGCCTGGAAAGGGGGCCGCTTACTAAACTATGGCTACACCTTC	CAWKGGRLLNYGYTF
TRBV19	TRBD1	TRBJ2-1	.	TGTGCCAGTAGTACCGGGACAGAATACAATGAGCAGTTCTTC	CASSTGTEYNEQFF
TRBV28	TRBD1	TRBJ2-5	many	TGTGCCAGCAGTCTGGACAGGGTCCAAGAGACCCAGTACTTC	CASSLDRVQETQYF
TRBV6-2/TRBV6-3	.	TRBJ1-5	.	TGTGCCAGCAGTTACTCGACAGCTGCTCAGCCCCAGCATTTT	CASSYSTAAQPQHF
TRBV7-3	.	TRBJ2-1	many	TGTGCCAGCAGCCTTACCCGGGACTCCACTCATGAGCAGTTCTTC	CASSLTRDSTHEQFF